This TCR beta chain was captured by sequencing in a study of control samples from healthy donors and cancer patients. Some clones are missing from TCRdb's copy, which holds only in-frame ones; the method was immunoSEQ multiplex PCR. The data show roughly 59,000 clones, around 90% seen once. Germline lookup yields CDR1 LGHDT and CDR2 YNNKEL (reference sequence). V lost 1 base, J lost 6 bases, and 7 bases stayed unmatched. The CDR3 consists of 16 residues. This TCR derives from a middle-aged man with colorectal cancer. Sequencing was done on a sample of PBMCs. J is TRBJ2-2 and V is TRBV3-1 (or the pseudogene TRBV3-2); 8 bases agree with TRBD2. CDR3 sequence reads: CASSQGQRGLAGELFF. DNA of the CDR3: TGTGCCAGCAGCCAAGGGCAGCGGGGGTTGGCCGGGGAGCTGTTTTTT.